Sequencing of this T cell receptor (beta chain) was carried out in a study of patients and donors after allogeneic stem cell transplantation. At least ten counts were recorded for this clonotype. CDR3 length equals 13 residues. V was cut by 6 bases and J by 5 bases, with 13 bases left in between. Germline V gene data show CDR1 as SGHAT and CDR2 as FQNNGV. TCRdb passed the RT-PCR reads through MiXCR, listing each CDR3 protein once. This table holds approximately 88,000 distinct CDR3 sequences, around 5% found once. The chain links TRBV11-2 to TRBJ1-1; unclear D gene. This TCR was sampled from a human donor who was either an allogeneic HSCT recipient or a stem cell or donor lymphocyte infusion donor (not recorded which). It is not recorded whose cells these are; they may come from a transplant donor. The sequenced sample was blood, either unsorted or a sorted T cell fraction (not recorded which). In nucleotides, the CDR3 is TGTGCCAGCAGTTATATAACAAGGACTGAAGCTTTCTTT. It encodes CASSYITRTEAFF. Combining the CDR3 with reference TRBV11-2 and TRBJ1-1 gives the whole variable domain EAGVAQSPRYKIIEKRQSVAFWCNPISGHATLYWYQQILGQGPKLLIQFQNNGVVDDSQLPKDRFSAERLKGVDSTLKIQPAKLEDSAVYLCASSYITRTEAFFGQGTRLTVV.